These 26 T cell receptor beta chains were all obtained from the same sample, sequenced in a study of Ad26.COV2.S vaccination and SARS-CoV-2 variants. Treatment meaning: approximately 18 received Ad26.COV2.S at low or high dose, single or two shots; roughly five received placebo; per-sample allocation not given. After the first vaccine or placebo injection, samples were drawn on day 63. Here immunoSEQ multiplex PCR was the method, and the copy in TCRdb shows in-frame clones only, minus some. The table records roughly 350,000 clones, 65% to 90% of them present only once. The source material was peripheral blood, sampled in a trial of Ad26.COV2.S vaccine versus placebo. The receptors were sampled from a person between 18 and 59 years old who received the Ad26.COV2.S COVID-19 vaccine or a placebo.

The chain is built from TRBV28 and TRBJ2-7; TRBD2 aligns across 15 bases. The V gene's germline CDR1 is MDHEN and CDR2 SYDVKM. The CDR3 extends over 18 amino acids. V dropped 2 bases and J dropped 5; count of bases not matched to a gene: 10. The CDR3 region is CASSLQGLAGGPVDEQYF. The DNA for the CDR3 is TGTGCCAGCAGTTTACAGGGACTAGCGGGAGGACCAGTGGACGAGCAGTACTTC.

The chain is built from TRBV18 and TRBJ1-3; 10 positions agree with TRBD1. This CDR3 is 15 amino acids long. The junction had 7 bases not matched to a gene; V was cut back by 2 bases and J by 9 bases. The germline V gene encodes CDR1 KGHSH and CDR2 LQKENI. The CDR3 DNA sequence: TGTGCCAGCTCACCATCGACAGGGGGCTGGAGCACCATATATTTT. Protein sequence: CASSPSTGGWSTIYF.

This clone was seen more than once but under ten times. V usage is TRBV2 and J usage is TRBJ1-1; TRBD1 might be the D (5 bases). Trimming stripped 2 bases from V and 1 base from J, with 8 bases between. The germline CDR1 and CDR2 sequences are SNHLY and FYNNEI. This CDR3 comprises 14 residues. CDR3 nucleotides: TGTGCCAGCAGTGAACGGGGGACGAACACTGAAGCTTTCTTT. It is translated as CASSERGTNTEAFF.

The V and J genes are TRBV20-1 and TRBJ2-5; D gene unclear. The germline gives CDR1 DFQATT, CDR2 SNEGSKA (reference sequence). V dropped 2 bases and J dropped 4 bases, with 2 bases sitting between them. The CDR3 totals 10 residues. CDR3: CSARIETQYF. CDR3 in DNA: TGCAGTGCTAGAATAGAGACCCAGTACTTC.

The V call is TRBV4-1, the J call TRBJ2-3, with D hard to call. This CDR3 has 16 amino acids. Trimming cost V 0 bases and J 0 bases, with 10 bases left between them. Germline V gene data show CDR1 as MGHRA and CDR2 as YSYEKL. CDR3 DNA sequence: TGCGCCAGCAGCCAAGACGCCGGCGCTAGCACAGATACGCAGTATTTT. Amino acids: CASSQDAGASTDTQYF.

V and J are TRBV4-1 and TRBJ2-6; 7 bases agree with TRBD1. This CDR3 spans 17 amino acids. The V segment lost 1 base and the J segment 0 bases; nucleotides outside the gene matches: 3. Germline-derived CDR1 and CDR2 are MGHRA and YSYEKL. The CDR3 is CASSQAGQFSGANVLTF. The CDR3, as DNA: TGCGCCAGCAGCCAAGCGGGACAGTTCTCTGGGGCCAACGTCCTGACTTTC.

This clone has a single count. The chain is built from TRBV30 and TRBJ2-7; D gene uncertain. This CDR3 comprises 13 residues. The germline V gene has CDR1 GTSNPN and CDR2 SVGIG (reference sequence). Trimming left V 2 bases short and J 1 base short, with 9 bases between. The DNA for the CDR3 is TGTGCCTGGAGTTACGGGTCTTCCTACGAGCAGTACTTC. Protein sequence: CAWSYGSSYEQYF.

The CDR3 region has the DNA TGTGCCAGCAGGTTTAGCGGGATGGCCGGGGAGCTGTTTTTT. Protein: CASRFSGMAGELFF. The V call is TRBV5-4, the J call TRBJ2-2; 8 nucleotides match TRBD2. The V segment lost 5 bases and the J segment 6 bases; nucleotides outside the gene matches: 6. CDR3 length equals 14 residues. Germline assignment: CDR1 SGHNT and CDR2 YYREEE (reference sequence).

This rearrangement joins TRBV7-2 to TRBJ2-7; either TRBD1 or TRBD2 may supply D (5 bases each). The CDR3 covers 14 residues. Germline values: CDR1 SGHTA, CDR2 FQGNSA. Trimming removed 4 bases from V and 0 bases from J, with 10 bases in between. For the CDR3, the DNA is TGTGCCAGCAGCTCCTGGGACCCCTCCTACGAGCAGTACTTC. This translates into CASSSWDPSYEQYF.

The gene calls are TRBV5-5 and TRBJ1-2, with no clear D. From germline, CDR1 is SGHKS and CDR2 YYEKEE (reference sequence). The V gene lost 6 bases and the J gene lost 2 bases, with 17 bases spanning the gap. CDR3 length: 15 amino acids. DNA of the CDR3: TGTGCCAGCATTTTTGCGACGGGAGTCAACTATGGCTACACCTTC. It is translated as CASIFATGVNYGYTF. The full variable domain, with the rest looked up from reference TRBV5-5 and TRBJ1-2, is DAGVTQSPTHLIKTRGQQVTLRCSPISGHKSVSWYQQVLGQGPQFIFQYYEKEERGRGNFPDRFSARQFPNYSSELNVNALLLGDSALYLCASIFATGVNYGYTFGSGTRLTVV.

This rearrangement joins TRBV6-5 to TRBJ1-4; 8 nucleotides agree with TRBD1. The CDR3 extends over 15 amino acids. V trimming: 6 bases; J trimming: 5 bases; junction bases outside the gene matches: 8. Germline values: CDR1 MNHEY, CDR2 SVGAGI. The DNA of the CDR3 is TGTGCCAGCAGCCCCGACAGGGGCCTAAATGAAAAACTGTTTTTT. This translates into CASSPDRGLNEKLFF.

The chain joins TRBV28 to TRBJ1-2, with TRBD1 matching over 9 bases. The J segment lost 2 bases and the V segment lost 6 bases, leaving 13 bases of the junction unmatched. CDR3 length: 17 amino acids. CDR1 is MDHEN and CDR2 is SYDVKM in the germline V gene. The CDR3 protein is CASRTGTGRKGNYGYTF. The DNA of the CDR3 is TGTGCCAGCAGAACCGGGACAGGGAGGAAAGGAAACTATGGCTACACCTTC.

This clone was recorded once. The chain combines TRBV4-3 with TRBJ2-3; 9 bases match TRBD1. CDR1 and CDR2 (germline): LGHNA, YSLEER. There are 14 residues in the CDR3. The V gene end was trimmed by 4 bases and the J gene end by 6 bases; junction bases not matched to a gene: 5. The CDR3 DNA reads as TGCGCCAGCAGCCTGGGACAGGGCCAGGATACGCAGTATTTT. Translation gives CASSLGQGQDTQYF.

The rearrangement joins TRBV19 to TRBJ1-1; a possible D gene is TRBD1 (6 bases). The CDR3 length is 13 residues. CDR1 LNHDA and CDR2 SQIVND come from the germline V gene (reference sequence). Trimming stripped 5 bases from V and 6 bases from J, with 13 bases between. The CDR3 DNA sequence: TGTGCCAGTAGTGGCAGGGGATCGCCTGAAGCTTTCTTT. Protein sequence: CASSGRGSPEAFF.

This clone was observed a single time. The chain has TRBV4-1 and TRBJ2-1; D gene ambiguous. Germline V gene lookup returns CDR1 MGHRA and CDR2 YSYEKL. Trimming removed 0 bases at V and 2 bases at J, with 5 bases between. The CDR3 runs 14 residues. For the CDR3, the DNA is TGCGCCAGCAGCCAAGAAGCCACCTACAATGAGCAGTTCTTC. Protein sequence: CASSQEATYNEQFF.

The gene calls are TRBV4-3 and TRBJ1-1; maybe TRBD1 (5 bases). Germline-derived CDR1 and CDR2 are LGHNA and YSLEER. The CDR3 contains 15 residues. V gave up 0 bases and J gave up 1 base, with 9 bases separating them. The CDR3 region has the DNA TGCGCCAGCAGCCAAGATTGGCAGGGGAACACTGAAGCTTTCTTT. Translation: CASSQDWQGNTEAFF.

This clone has a handful of counts. The chain joins TRBV6-1 to TRBJ1-5; no clear D. This CDR3 contains 14 residues. V lost 2 bases to trimming and J lost 1 base, with 6 bases between them. In germline, CDR1 is MNHNS, CDR2 SASEGT. The CDR3 reads CASSEQSSNQPQHF. For the CDR3, the DNA is TGTGCCAGCAGTGAACAATCAAGCAATCAGCCCCAGCATTTT.

The rearrangement joins TRBV10-2 to TRBJ2-1; D possibly corresponds to TRBD1 (5 bases). Looked up from germline, CDR1 is WSHSY and CDR2 is SAAADI. Trimming left V 2 bases short and J 1 base short, with 6 bases between. This CDR3 is 14 amino acids long. The DNA for the CDR3 is TGCGCCAGCAGTGAGGCAGGGTCCTACAATGAGCAGTTCTTC. Encoded protein: CASSEAGSYNEQFF.

This clone has more than one count but fewer than ten. The gene calls are TRBV18 and TRBJ1-1; D is uncertain. Germline CDR1 and CDR2: KGHSH and LQKENI. This CDR3 is 14 amino acids long. V dropped 10 bases and J dropped 1 base, with 16 bases sitting between them. The CDR3 nucleotides are TGTGCCACCACCTCACTCTTAGGGAACACTGAAGCTTTCTTT. Amino acids: CATTSLLGNTEAFF.

The chain carries TRBV19 and TRBJ2-5, with 7 bases aligning to TRBD2. There are 14 residues in the CDR3. Germline V gives CDR1 LNHDA, CDR2 SQIVND (reference sequence). Trimming at V came to 4 bases and at J to 2 bases, leaving 4 bases not matched to a gene. Written as DNA, the CDR3 is TGTGCCAGTAGTAATATAGCGGGTCAAGAGACCCAGTACTTC. The encoded protein is CASSNIAGQETQYF.

The chain has TRBV6-5 and TRBJ1-2; 10 nucleotides match TRBD1. Germline-derived CDR1 and CDR2 are MNHEY and SVGAGI. This CDR3 spans 15 amino acids. With V trimmed by 5 bases and J by 4 bases, 7 bases remained unmatched. CDR3 region: CASSRTGQGVYGYTF. As DNA, the CDR3 is TGTGCCAGCAGTCGAACAGGACAGGGGGTCTATGGCTACACCTTC.

This chain links TRBV28 with TRBJ2-1; 13 nucleotides align to TRBD2. CDR3 length: 18 residues. Germline CDR1 MDHEN, CDR2 SYDVKM. Unmatched junction bases numbered 13, after V lost 3 bases and J lost 8 bases. The CDR3 loop is CASSFPRGGLAGFDEQFF. The CDR3 DNA reads as TGTGCCAGCAGTTTCCCTCGCGGGGGACTAGCGGGGTTCGATGAGCAGTTCTTC. Complete variable domain (other parts from reference TRBV28 and TRBJ2-1): DVKVTQSSRYLVKRTGEKVFLECVQDMDHENMFWYRQDPGLGLRLIYFSYDVKMKEKGDIPEGYSVSREKKERFSLILESASTNQTSMYLCASSFPRGGLAGFDEQFFGPGTRLTVL.

This chain connects TRBV5-6 to TRBJ1-1; D unclear. V was clipped by 4 bases and J by 2 bases, with 9 bases between them. The CDR3 runs 13 residues. CDR1 is SGHDT, CDR2 YYEEEE, per germline. This CDR3 reads CASSLRGNTEAFF. CDR3 nucleotide sequence: TGTGCCAGCAGCCTCAGAGGAAACACTGAAGCTTTCTTT.

The genes are TRBV4-3 and TRBJ2-1, with D perhaps matching TRBD1 or TRBD2 (5 bases each). Germline CDR1 reads LGHNA; CDR2 reads YSLEER. Trimming cost V 1 base and J 0 bases, with 10 bases left between them. This CDR3 region has 16 residues. For the CDR3, the DNA is TGCGCCAGCAGCCAAGTGGGGACGAGCTCCTACAATGAGCAGTTCTTC. It encodes CASSQVGTSSYNEQFF.

This chain uses TRBV9 with TRBJ2-1; a weak D match, TRBD2 (6 bases). The CDR3 has 13 amino acids. The germline CDR1 and CDR2 sequences are SGDLS and YYNGEE. Trimming shortened V by 7 bases and J by 0 bases, and 8 bases separated the two germline ends. The DNA of the CDR3 is TGTGCCAGCCGGGGGAGCTCCTACAATGAGCAGTTCTTC. Translated, it gives CASRGSSYNEQFF. The full variable domain, completed using reference TRBV9 and TRBJ2-1, is DSGVTQTPKHLITATGQRVTLRCSPRSGDLSVYWYQQSLDQGLQFLIQYYNGEERAKGNILERFSAQQFPDLHSELNLSSLELGDSALYFCASRGSSYNEQFFGPGTRLTVL.

The chain uses TRBV20-1 and TRBJ2-5; tentatively, D is TRBD1 (6 bases). Germline V gives CDR1 DFQATT, CDR2 SNEGSKA (reference sequence). This CDR3 spans 14 amino acids. Trimming left V 3 bases short and J 1 base short, with 12 bases between. The chain's CDR3 is CSASRDTGQETQYF. The CDR3 nucleotides are TGCAGTGCTAGTCGGGACACCGGCCAAGAGACCCAGTACTTC.